This T cell receptor (beta chain) was identified during a study of CD8 T cells in ankylosing spondylitis. General observations from the study: Ankylosing spondylitis blood appeared to be characterized by a TCR beta motif of roughly eight highly homologous variants.

The CDR3 loop spans 15 amino acids. V dropped 8 bases and J dropped 5 bases, with 19 bases sitting between them. This clonotype showed up many times. Its specificity is unknown. One entry per CDR3 protein results from TCRdb running MiXCR on the 5' RACE reads. The profile covers 500,000 to 650,000 distinct CDR3 sequences, with less than 6% appearing a single time and around 3.4% taken by the ten largest. The chain joins TRBV12-3 or TRBV12-4 to TRBJ1-5, with D maybe TRBD1 (5 bases). The sample consisted of blood, either unsorted or a sorted T cell fraction (not recorded which). The clonotype was recovered from a male donor with ankylosing spondylitis. The CDR3 loop is CASGQGTFGHQPQHF. The CDR3 nucleotides are TGTGCCAGCGGGCAAGGGACTTTCGGTCATCAGCCCCAGCATTTT.